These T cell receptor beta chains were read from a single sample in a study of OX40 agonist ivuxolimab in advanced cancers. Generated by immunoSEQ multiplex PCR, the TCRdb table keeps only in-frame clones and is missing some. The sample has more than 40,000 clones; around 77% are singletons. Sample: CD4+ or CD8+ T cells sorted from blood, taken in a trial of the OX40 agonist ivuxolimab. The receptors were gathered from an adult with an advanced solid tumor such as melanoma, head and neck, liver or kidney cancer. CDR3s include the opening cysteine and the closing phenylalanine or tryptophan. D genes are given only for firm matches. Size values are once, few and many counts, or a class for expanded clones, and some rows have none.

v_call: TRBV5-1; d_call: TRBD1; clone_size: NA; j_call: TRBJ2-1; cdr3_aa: CASSPRTGDYEQFF; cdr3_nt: TGCGCCAGCAGCCCTAGGACAGGGGACTATGAGCAGTTCTTC
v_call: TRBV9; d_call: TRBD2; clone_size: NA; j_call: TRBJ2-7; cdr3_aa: CASSRVAGALEQYF; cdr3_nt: TGTGCCAGCAGTCGCGTAGCGGGAGCCCTCGAGCAGTACTTC
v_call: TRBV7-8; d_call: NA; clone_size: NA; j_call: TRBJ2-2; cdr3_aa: CASSLTTSRGTGELFF; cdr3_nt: TGTGCCAGCAGCTTAACCACTAGCCGGGGCACCGGGGAGCTGTTTTTT
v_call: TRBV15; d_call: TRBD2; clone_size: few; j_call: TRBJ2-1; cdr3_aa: CATSEGSGVYNEQFF; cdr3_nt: TGTGCCACCAGCGAAGGTAGCGGGGTCTACAATGAGCAGTTCTTC
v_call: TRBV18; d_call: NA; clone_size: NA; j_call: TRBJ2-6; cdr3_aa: CASSPPGRGANVLTF; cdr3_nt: TGTGCCAGCTCACCACCCGGGCGTGGGGCCAACGTCCTGACTTTC
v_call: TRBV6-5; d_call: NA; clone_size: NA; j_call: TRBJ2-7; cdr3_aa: CASSLSGGYEQYF; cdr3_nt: TGTGCCAGCAGCCTCAGCGGCGGGTACGAGCAGTACTTC
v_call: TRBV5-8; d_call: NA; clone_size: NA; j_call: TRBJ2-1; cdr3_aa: CAHPRTVYNEQFF; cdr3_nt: TGTGCCCATCCGCGGACAGTCTACAATGAGCAGTTCTTC
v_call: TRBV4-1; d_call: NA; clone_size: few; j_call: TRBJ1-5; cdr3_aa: CASSPRGTLDSNQPQHF; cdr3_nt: TGCGCCAGCAGCCCTCGAGGGACACTCGATAGCAATCAGCCCCAGCATTTT
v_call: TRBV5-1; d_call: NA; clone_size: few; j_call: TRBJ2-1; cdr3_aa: CASSLDPHNEQFF; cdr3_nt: TGCGCCAGCAGCTTGGACCCTCACAATGAGCAGTTCTTC
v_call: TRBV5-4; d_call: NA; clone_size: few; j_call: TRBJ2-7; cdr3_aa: CASSLVGYEQYF; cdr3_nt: TGTGCCAGCAGCTTGGTAGGATACGAGCAGTACTTC
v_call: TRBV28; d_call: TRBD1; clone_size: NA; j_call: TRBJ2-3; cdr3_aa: CATDGQGTDTQYF; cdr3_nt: TGTGCCACGGACGGACAGGGCACAGATACGCAGTATTTT
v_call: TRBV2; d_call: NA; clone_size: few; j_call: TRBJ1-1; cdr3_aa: CATRGTLIETEAFF; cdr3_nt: TGTGCCACACGCGGGACCCTAATCGAGACTGAAGCTTTCTTT
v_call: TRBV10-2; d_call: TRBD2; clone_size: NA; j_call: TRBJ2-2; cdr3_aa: CASSESGLVGTGELFF; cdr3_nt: TGCGCCAGCAGTGAGTCGGGACTAGTGGGGACCGGGGAGCTGTTTTTT